Listed below are T cell receptor beta chains from one sample, sequenced in a study of blood T cell repertoires in COVID-19. The repertoire was sequenced with immunoSEQ multiplex PCR; TCRdb's copy has only in-frame clones and lacks some. The sample contains 200,000 to 250,000 clones, approximately 84% of which appear only once. Material: PBMCs or T cells enriched from blood (not recorded which). These TCRs come from a man between 35 and 55 years old who had recovered from COVID-19. CDR3s include the opening cysteine and the closing phenylalanine or tryptophan. The order of the fields is J gene, V gene, D gene, clone size, CDR3 DNA, CDR3 protein. D genes are given only for firm matches. Rows give clone size only sometimes, using once, few, many, or a class for an expanded clone.

J gene: TRBJ1-6
V gene: TRBV28
D gene: TRBD1
clone size: .
CDR3 DNA: TGTGCCAGCAGTTTCCCTGACAGGGATAATTCACCCCTCCACTTT
CDR3 protein: CASSFPDRDNSPLHF

J gene: TRBJ1-3
V gene: TRBV11-2
D gene: .
clone size: .
CDR3 DNA: TGTGCCAGCAGCCCAGGGTTGAACACCATATATTTT
CDR3 protein: CASSPGLNTIYF

J gene: TRBJ1-2
V gene: TRBV3-1/TRBV3-2
D gene: .
clone size: once
CDR3 DNA: TGTGCCAGCAGCCAAGCCAGAAATGGCTACACCTTC
CDR3 protein: CASSQARNGYTF

J gene: TRBJ2-6
V gene: TRBV21-1
D gene: .
clone size: .
CDR3 DNA: TGTGCCAGCAGCAGATCGGGCACGGGACTGGGAATCTCTGGGGCCAACGTCCTGACTTTC
CDR3 protein: CASSRSGTGLGISGANVLTF

J gene: TRBJ2-5
V gene: TRBV7-2
D gene: .
clone size: .
CDR3 DNA: TGTGCCAGCAGCTTAGTAGGGACTCTCCAAGAGACCCAGTACTTC
CDR3 protein: CASSLVGTLQETQYF

J gene: TRBJ1-6
V gene: TRBV7-8
D gene: TRBD1
clone size: .
CDR3 DNA: TGTGCCAGCAGCCCCGACAGGGGGATCGGGTCACCCCTCCACTTT
CDR3 protein: CASSPDRGIGSPLHF

J gene: TRBJ2-7
V gene: TRBV7-2
D gene: TRBD2
clone size: .
CDR3 DNA: TGTGCCAGCAGCTTAGGTAGCGGGGGGGCAGTTCCCTACGAGCAGTACTTC
CDR3 protein: CASSLGSGGAVPYEQYF

J gene: TRBJ1-6
V gene: TRBV5-5
D gene: TRBD1
clone size: .
CDR3 DNA: TGTGCCACTCGCCCCGCGACAGGGAACGCTGGGCGCCTCCACTTT
CDR3 protein: CATRPATGNAGRLHF

J gene: TRBJ1-2
V gene: TRBV4-1
D gene: TRBD1
clone size: .
CDR3 DNA: TGCGCCAGCAGCCAAGTAGGGACAGGGAAGGCAAACTATGGCTACACCTTC
CDR3 protein: CASSQVGTGKANYGYTF

J gene: TRBJ2-7
V gene: TRBV28
D gene: TRBD1
clone size: .
CDR3 DNA: TGTGCCAGCAGGGGACAGTTTGGGTCCTACGAGCAGTACTTC
CDR3 protein: CASRGQFGSYEQYF

J gene: TRBJ2-7
V gene: TRBV9
D gene: TRBD2
clone size: few
CDR3 DNA: TGTGCCAGCAGCGTAGAGGCCGCCTCCGGGACTAGGAGTTACGAGCAGTACTTC
CDR3 protein: CASSVEAASGTRSYEQYF

J gene: TRBJ2-4
V gene: TRBV7-3
D gene: TRBD1
clone size: .
CDR3 DNA: TGTGCCAGCAGCTCCAACCGGGACAGGGAGGGCATTCAGTACTTC
CDR3 protein: CASSSNRDREGIQYF

J gene: TRBJ1-6
V gene: TRBV27
D gene: TRBD1
clone size: .
CDR3 DNA: TGTGCTCACAGCCAATCTTTTTCGGGACAGGCAACAACTAACGAAGGTAATTCACCCCTCCACTTT
CDR3 protein: CAHSQSFSGQATTNEGNSPLHF

J gene: TRBJ1-6
V gene: TRBV7-9
D gene: TRBD1
clone size: .
CDR3 DNA: TGTGCCAGCAGCCCATCCCGGGACAGGGATTCACCCCTCCACTTT
CDR3 protein: CASSPSRDRDSPLHF

J gene: TRBJ1-1
V gene: TRBV11-3
D gene: .
clone size: .
CDR3 DNA: TGTGCCAGCAGCTTAGACTATCGCACTGAAGCTTTCTTT
CDR3 protein: CASSLDYRTEAFF

J gene: TRBJ1-1
V gene: TRBV7-9
D gene: .
clone size: .
CDR3 DNA: TGTGCCAGCAGCTTCAGGGAATCGAACACTGAAGCTTTCTTT
CDR3 protein: CASSFRESNTEAFF

J gene: TRBJ1-1
V gene: TRBV21-1
D gene: .
clone size: .
CDR3 DNA: TGTGCCAGCAGAACGACTCGACAGGGGAAAACTGAAGCTTTCTTT
CDR3 protein: CASRTTRQGKTEAFF

J gene: TRBJ1-5
V gene: TRBV7-2
D gene: .
clone size: .
CDR3 DNA: TGTGCCAGCAGCTTAGTCCCAAACTATCAGCCCCAGCATTTT
CDR3 protein: CASSLVPNYQPQHF

J gene: TRBJ1-4
V gene: TRBV5-1
D gene: .
clone size: few
CDR3 DNA: TGCGCCAGCAGCTTGGAGGGGCGTTCAACTAATGAAAAACTGTTTTTT
CDR3 protein: CASSLEGRSTNEKLFF

J gene: TRBJ2-1
V gene: TRBV5-1
D gene: .
clone size: .
CDR3 DNA: TGCGCCAGCAGAAGGGATTGGACTGCCAATGAGCAGTTCTTC
CDR3 protein: CASRRDWTANEQFF

J gene: TRBJ2-5
V gene: TRBV19
D gene: TRBD1
clone size: .
CDR3 DNA: TGTGCCAGCCAACGGACAGGGCCTCAAGAGACCCAGTACTTC
CDR3 protein: CASQRTGPQETQYF